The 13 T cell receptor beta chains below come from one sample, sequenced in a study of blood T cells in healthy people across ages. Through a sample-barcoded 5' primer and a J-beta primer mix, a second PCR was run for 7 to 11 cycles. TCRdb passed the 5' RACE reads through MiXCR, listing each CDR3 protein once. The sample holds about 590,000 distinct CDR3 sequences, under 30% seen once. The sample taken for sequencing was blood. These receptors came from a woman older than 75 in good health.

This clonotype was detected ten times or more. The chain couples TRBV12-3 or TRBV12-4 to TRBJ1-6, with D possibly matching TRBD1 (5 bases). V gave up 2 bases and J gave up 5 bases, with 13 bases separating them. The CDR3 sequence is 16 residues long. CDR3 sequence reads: CASSLYARGNNSPLHF. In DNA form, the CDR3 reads TGTGCCAGCAGTTTATATGCCCGGGGGAATAATTCACCCCTCCACTTT.

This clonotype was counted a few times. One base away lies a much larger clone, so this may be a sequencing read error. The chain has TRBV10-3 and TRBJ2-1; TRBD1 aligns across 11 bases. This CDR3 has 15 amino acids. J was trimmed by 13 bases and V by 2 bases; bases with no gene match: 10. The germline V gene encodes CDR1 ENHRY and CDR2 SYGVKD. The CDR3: CAISEAGQGAKTQFF. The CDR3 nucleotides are TGTGCCATCAGTGAGGCCGGACAGGGGGCAAAGACCCAGTTCTTC.

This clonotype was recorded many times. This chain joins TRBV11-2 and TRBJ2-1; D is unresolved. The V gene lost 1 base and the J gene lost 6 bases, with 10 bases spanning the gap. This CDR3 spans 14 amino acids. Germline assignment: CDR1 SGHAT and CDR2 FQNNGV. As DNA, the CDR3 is TGTGCCAGCAGCTTAGCTGCCCGGGCCAATGAGCAGTTCTTC. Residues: CASSLAARANEQFF. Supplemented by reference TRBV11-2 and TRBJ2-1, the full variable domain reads EAGVAQSPRYKIIEKRQSVAFWCNPISGHATLYWYQQILGQGPKLLIQFQNNGVVDDSQLPKDRFSAERLKGVDSTLKIQPAKLEDSAVYLCASSLAARANEQFFGPGTRLTVL.

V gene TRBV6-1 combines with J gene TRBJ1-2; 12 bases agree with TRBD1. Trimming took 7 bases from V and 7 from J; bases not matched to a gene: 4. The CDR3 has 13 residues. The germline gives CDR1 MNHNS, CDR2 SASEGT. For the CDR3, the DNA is TGTGCCAGCACGGGACAGGGGGCGCGTGGCTACACCTTC. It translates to CASTGQGARGYTF.

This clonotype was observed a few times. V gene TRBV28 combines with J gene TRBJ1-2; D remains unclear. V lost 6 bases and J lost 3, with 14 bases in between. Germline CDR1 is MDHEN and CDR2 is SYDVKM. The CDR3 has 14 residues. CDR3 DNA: TGTGCCAGCAGGTTGGGAGGGAGTGACTATGGCTACACCTTC. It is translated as CASRLGGSDYGYTF.

The CDR3 sequence is CASSDALPYQETQYF. In DNA, the CDR3 is TGTGCCAGCAGTGATGCGCTCCCGTACCAAGAGACCCAGTACTTC. The rearrangement links TRBV2 to TRBJ2-5; D is ambiguous. From germline, CDR1 is SNHLY and CDR2 FYNNEI. The length of the CDR3 is 15 residues. Trimming removed 3 bases at V and 0 bases at J, with 11 bases between. The complete variable domain, with remaining parts taken from reference TRBV2 and TRBJ2-5, reads EPEVTQTPSHQVTQMGQEVILRCVPISNHLYFYWYRQILGQKVEFLVSFYNNEISEKSEIFDDQFSVERPDGSNFTLKIRSTKLEDSAMYFCASSDALPYQETQYFGPGTRLLVL.

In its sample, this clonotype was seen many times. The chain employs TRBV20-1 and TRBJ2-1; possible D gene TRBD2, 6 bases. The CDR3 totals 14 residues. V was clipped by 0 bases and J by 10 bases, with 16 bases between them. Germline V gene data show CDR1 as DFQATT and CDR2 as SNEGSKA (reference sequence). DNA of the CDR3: TGCAGTGCTAGAGATAGCGGCTTGCAGAGGGAGCAGTTCTTC. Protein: CSARDSGLQREQFF.

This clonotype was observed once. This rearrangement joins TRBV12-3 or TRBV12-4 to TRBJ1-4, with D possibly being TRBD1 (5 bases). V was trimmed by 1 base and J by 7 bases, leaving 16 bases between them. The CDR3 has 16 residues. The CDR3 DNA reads TGTGCCAGCAGTTTAGGAACCCGGGGGGTCGGTGAAAAACTGTTTTTT. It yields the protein CASSLGTRGVGEKLFF.

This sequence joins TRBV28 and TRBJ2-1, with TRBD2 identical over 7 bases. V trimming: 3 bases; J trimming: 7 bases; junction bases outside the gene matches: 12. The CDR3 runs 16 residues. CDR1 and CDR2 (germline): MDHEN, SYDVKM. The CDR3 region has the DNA TGTGCCAGCAGTTTTCCGGAACTAGCGAGGGGTAATGAGCAGTTCTTC. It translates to CASSFPELARGNEQFF.

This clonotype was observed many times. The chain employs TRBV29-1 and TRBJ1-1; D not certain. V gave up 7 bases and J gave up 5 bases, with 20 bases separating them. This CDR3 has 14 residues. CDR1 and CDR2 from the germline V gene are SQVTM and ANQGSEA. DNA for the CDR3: TGCAGCGCCACCGGACCCAGACTCGCAACTGAAGCTTTCTTT. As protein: CSATGPRLATEAFF. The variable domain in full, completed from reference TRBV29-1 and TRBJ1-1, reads SAVISQKPSRDICQRGTSLTIQCQVDSQVTMMFWYRQQPGQSLTLIATANQGSEATYESGFVIDKFPISRPNLTFSTLTVSNMSPEDSSIYLCSATGPRLATEAFFGQGTRLTVV.

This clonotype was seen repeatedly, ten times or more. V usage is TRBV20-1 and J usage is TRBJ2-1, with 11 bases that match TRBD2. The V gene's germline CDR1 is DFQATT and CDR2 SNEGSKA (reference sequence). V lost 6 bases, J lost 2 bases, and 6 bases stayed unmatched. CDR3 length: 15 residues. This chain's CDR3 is CSAEKTSGTYNEQFF. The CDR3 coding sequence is TGCAGTGCCGAAAAGACTAGCGGGACCTACAATGAGCAGTTCTTC.

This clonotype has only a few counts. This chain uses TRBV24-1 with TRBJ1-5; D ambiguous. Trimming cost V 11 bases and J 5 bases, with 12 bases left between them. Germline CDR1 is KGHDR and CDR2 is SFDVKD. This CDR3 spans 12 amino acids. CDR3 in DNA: TGTGCCAAAAGAGGTCGCGATCAGCCCCAGCATTTT. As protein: CAKRGRDQPQHF.

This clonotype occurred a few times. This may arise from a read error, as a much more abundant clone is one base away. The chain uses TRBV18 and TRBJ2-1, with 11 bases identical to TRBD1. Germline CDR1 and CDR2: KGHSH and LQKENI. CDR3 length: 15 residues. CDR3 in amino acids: CASSPGTGGYNERFF. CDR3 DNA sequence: TGTGCCAGCTCCCCCGGGACAGGGGGTTACAATGAGCGGTTCTTC.